This T cell receptor beta chain was documented in a study of blood T cell repertoires in COVID-19. Turning to the study itself: From the United States, Italy and Spain came samples of acute and convalescent COVID-19. The cDNA or gDNA used as material had been derived from T cells, B-cell-depleted T cells, or PBMCs.

The V gene end was trimmed by 0 bases and the J gene end by 0 bases; junction bases not matched to a gene: 3. Germline V CDR1 and CDR2: SGHRS, YFSETQ. This CDR3 region has 15 residues. Original analysis: Using reference gene primer amplification, nucleated cell counts were estimated. The table came from immunoSEQ multiplex PCR; TCRdb's copy has only in-frame clones and leaves some out. For V, J and clone size, that table is used; D and trimming come from the DNA. The sample has over 200,000 clones; around 83% are singletons. The sample was peripheral blood. This chain connects TRBV5-1 to TRBJ2-7; 7 positions agree with TRBD1. This receptor was obtained from a man aged 80 or over with acute or convalescent COVID-19. CDR3 in amino acids: CASSLEGQSSYEQYF. The CDR3 coding sequence is TGCGCCAGCAGCTTGGAGGGACAGAGCTCCTACGAGCAGTACTTC.